The clone carrying this TCR beta chain was recorded many times. Its antigen is still unknown. The data were obtained in a study of T cell repertoires in cytomegalovirus infection. Study-wide background: Based on public TCR beta signatures, there were indications of CMV infection and of a matching HLA type. General study points: Identification of carriers of CMV plus the relevant HLA was achieved through cumulative public TCR beta family frequency. Dominating the ex vivo response were TCR beta clonotypes that were CMV-specific and HLA-C-restricted.

The germline V gene has CDR1 SGHVS and CDR2 FQNEAQ. The V and J ends lost 5 bases and 2 bases, in that order; junction bases with no gene match: 6. This CDR3 has 16 amino acids. TCRdb ran MiXCR on the reads and lists one entry per CDR3 protein. The sample carries around 450,000 distinct CDR3 sequences, 31% recorded once. The receptor was derived from a human donor in good health (CMV status not recorded). Some clones in this sample may be carry-over from other donors' samples. The chain carries TRBV7-8 and TRBJ2-3, with 11 bases aligning to TRBD2. The sequencing input was PBMCs. The CDR3 nucleotides read TGTGCCAGCAGCCTCGGGACTAGCGGTACCACAGATACGCAGTATTTT. Translating gives CASSLGTSGTTDTQYF.